The clone carrying this T cell receptor beta chain appeared a few times. From the reads, TCRdb called clonotypes with MiXCR, one entry per CDR3 protein. In the table there are approximately 700,000 distinct CDR3 sequences, 35% to 45% of which are singletons. The data are from a study of T cell repertoires in cytomegalovirus infection. Germline lookup yields CDR1 WSHSY and CDR2 SAAADI. This CDR3 spans 15 amino acids. The J segment lost 4 bases and the V segment lost 4 bases, leaving 5 bases of the junction unmatched. The receptor comes from a human donor in good health (CMV status not recorded). Some clones in this sample may be carry-over from other donors' samples. This rearrangement joins TRBV10-2 to TRBJ2-7, with TRBD2 matching 12 bases. Sequencing input: PBMCs. CDR3: CASSALLAGGYEQYF. In nucleotides, the CDR3 is TGCGCCAGCAGTGCCTTACTAGCGGGGGGTTACGAGCAGTACTTC.